The subject of this entry is one T cell receptor beta chain. The sample is drawn from a study of cytomegalovirus exposure and HLA in healthy donors. In the study overall: Researchers previously reported finding about 110 million unique TCR beta sequences from around 200 million T cells.

In the PCR, 60 Vbeta and 13 Jbeta primers were used. Profiled with immunoSEQ multiplex PCR; TCRdb holds only in-frame clones, not every one. The data hold 120,000 to 150,000 clones, with around 86% observed a single time. The CDR3 is 13 residues long. In germline, CDR1 is LNHDA, CDR2 SQIVND (reference sequence). V lost 5 bases and J 5 bases, leaving 13 bases between the germline ends. The sequencing sample was made of PBMCs. The gene calls are TRBV19 and TRBJ2-7; the D gene is possibly TRBD2 (6 bases). This receptor was taken from a woman aged 30 to 39 in good health and CMV-seronegative. CDR3 nucleotides: TGTGCCAGTAGTCCTGGGGGGTTGGACGAGCAGTACTTC. Translated: CASSPGGLDEQYF.